This is a list of T cell receptor beta chains from one sample in a study of lymphopenia after photon versus proton radiotherapy. Method: immunoSEQ multiplex PCR; TCRdb's copy keeps in-frame clones and lacks some. The sample records more than 80,000 clones, 80% to 90% being singletons. This specimen was peripheral blood, taken from a patient treated with proton-based radiotherapy. These receptors all stem from a man in his 60s with pancreatic cancer. CDR3s include the opening cysteine and the closing phenylalanine or tryptophan. Each record gives: V gene, J gene, clone size, D gene, CDR3 length, CDR3 protein, CDR3 DNA. D genes are given only for firm matches. The listing skips clone size in some rows; elsewhere it reads once, few, many or a size class.

>TRBV28|TRBJ1-3|-|-|13
CASFSRPGNTIYF
TGTGCCAGTTTTTCCCGGCCCGGAAACACCATATATTTT
>TRBV27|TRBJ2-6|once|-|15
CASSFSGVGANVLTF
TGTGCCAGCAGTTTTTCGGGGGTTGGGGCCAACGTCCTGACTTTC
>TRBV4-3|TRBJ1-2|-|-|15
CASSQSVQGISGYTF
TGCGCCAGCAGCCAATCTGTACAGGGTATCAGTGGCTACACCTTC
>TRBV2|TRBJ1-1|-|TRBD1|14
CASSRDSSSTEAFF
TGTGCCAGCAGTCGGGACAGTTCGAGCACTGAAGCTTTCTTT
>TRBV27|TRBJ1-5|-|TRBD1|15
CASSFLGGLNQPQHF
TGTGCCAGCAGTTTTTTAGGGGGCCTGAATCAGCCCCAGCATTTT
>TRBV28|TRBJ2-7|once|-|14
CATRSFPSIYEQYF
TGTGCCACCAGGAGCTTTCCGTCAATCTACGAGCAGTACTTC
>TRBV5-1|TRBJ1-2|once|TRBD1|13
CASSEGGGYGYTF
TGCGCCAGCAGTGAAGGGGGCGGCTATGGCTACACCTTC
>TRBV7-3|TRBJ2-7|-|-|15
CASSLQGGGSYEQYF
TGTGCCAGCAGCTTACAAGGCGGAGGCTCCTACGAGCAGTACTTC
>TRBV27|TRBJ2-3|-|-|16
CASSAYGPVGTDTQYF
TGTGCCAGCAGTGCCTATGGACCGGTCGGCACAGATACGCAGTATTTT
>TRBV2|TRBJ2-7|-|-|13
CASSEDQGYEQYF
TGTGCCAGCAGTGAAGACCAGGGCTACGAGCAGTACTTC
>TRBV25-1|TRBJ2-5|-|-|15
CASSDPGPGTETQYF
TGTGCCAGCAGTGACCCGGGGCCGGGGACGGAGACCCAGTACTTC
>TRBV28|TRBJ2-6|-|-|15
CASSLRLSGANVLTF
TGTGCCAGCAGTTTAAGACTCTCTGGGGCCAACGTCCTGACTTTC
>TRBV7-2|TRBJ2-6|-|-|16
CASSLVELRGANVLTF
TGTGCCAGCAGCTTAGTCGAACTCAGGGGGGCCAACGTCCTGACTTTC
>TRBV18|TRBJ1-5|-|-|13
CASSRKGIQPQHF
TGTGCCAGCTCAAGGAAAGGGATTCAGCCCCAGCATTTT
>TRBV5-4|TRBJ2-7|-|-|14
CASSLDIGPYEQYF
TGTGCCAGCAGCTTGGATATAGGACCCTACGAGCAGTACTTC
>TRBV19|TRBJ2-5|-|TRBD1|15
CASREGTGGTETQYF
TGTGCCAGTAGAGAAGGGACAGGGGGCACGGAGACCCAGTACTTC
>TRBV9|TRBJ2-1|-|TRBD2|20
CASSARQGRASGSAYNEQFF
TGTGCCAGCAGCGCCCGACAGGGACGGGCTAGCGGGAGTGCCTACAATGAGCAGTTCTTC
>TRBV13|TRBJ2-1|-|-|12
CASSPGGGEQFF
TGTGCCAGCAGCCCCGGAGGGGGGGAGCAGTTCTTC
>TRBV5-1|TRBJ2-2|once|-|17
CASSPWGRTRGTGELFF
TGCGCCAGCAGCCCCTGGGGACGTACGAGGGGCACCGGGGAGCTGTTTTTT
>TRBV27|TRBJ2-1|once|-|15
CASSFDTSSYNEQFF
TGTGCCAGCAGTTTTGACACGAGCTCCTACAATGAGCAGTTCTTC
>TRBV19|TRBJ1-5|-|TRBD1|17
CASSLGTGGISNQPQHF
TGTGCCAGTAGTTTGGGGACAGGGGGGATTAGCAATCAGCCCCAGCATTTT
>TRBV5-1|TRBJ1-2|few|TRBD1|15
CASSSSGQINYGYTF
TGCGCCAGCAGCTCGTCGGGACAGATTAACTATGGCTACACCTTC
>TRBV7-6|TRBJ1-5|-|-|13
CASSSLPGQPQHF
TGTGCCAGCAGCTCGCTTCCAGGTCAGCCCCAGCATTTT
>TRBV9|TRBJ2-3|-|-|15
CASSTQSTRADTQYF
TGTGCCAGCAGCACCCAGTCGACTAGGGCAGATACGCAGTATTTT
>TRBV13|TRBJ2-2|-|-|17
CASSLARAARVTGELFF
TGTGCCAGCAGCTTAGCCAGGGCTGCCCGAGTCACCGGGGAGCTGTTTTTT
>TRBV5-5|TRBJ1-2|-|-|12
CASSVGFYGYTF
TGTGCCAGCAGCGTAGGCTTCTATGGCTACACCTTC
>TRBV11-2|TRBJ2-3|-|-|13
CASSPISVDTQYF
TGTGCCAGCAGCCCCATTTCTGTGGATACGCAGTATTTT
>TRBV10-3|TRBJ2-3|-|-|14
CAINQRASTDTQYF
TGTGCCATCAACCAGCGTGCTAGCACAGATACGCAGTATTTT
>TRBV19|TRBJ1-1|-|-|14
CASSISGVNTEAFF
TGTGCCAGCTCGATTTCCGGGGTTAACACTGAAGCTTTCTTT
>TRBV4-1|TRBJ2-7|-|-|14
CASSQTRVPYEQYF
TGCGCCAGCAGCCAAACCAGGGTTCCCTACGAGCAGTACTTC
>TRBV7-3|TRBJ2-1|-|-|16
CASSSLDVPGRPEQFF
TGTGCCAGCAGCTCGCTTGATGTACCGGGCCGACCGGAGCAGTTCTTC